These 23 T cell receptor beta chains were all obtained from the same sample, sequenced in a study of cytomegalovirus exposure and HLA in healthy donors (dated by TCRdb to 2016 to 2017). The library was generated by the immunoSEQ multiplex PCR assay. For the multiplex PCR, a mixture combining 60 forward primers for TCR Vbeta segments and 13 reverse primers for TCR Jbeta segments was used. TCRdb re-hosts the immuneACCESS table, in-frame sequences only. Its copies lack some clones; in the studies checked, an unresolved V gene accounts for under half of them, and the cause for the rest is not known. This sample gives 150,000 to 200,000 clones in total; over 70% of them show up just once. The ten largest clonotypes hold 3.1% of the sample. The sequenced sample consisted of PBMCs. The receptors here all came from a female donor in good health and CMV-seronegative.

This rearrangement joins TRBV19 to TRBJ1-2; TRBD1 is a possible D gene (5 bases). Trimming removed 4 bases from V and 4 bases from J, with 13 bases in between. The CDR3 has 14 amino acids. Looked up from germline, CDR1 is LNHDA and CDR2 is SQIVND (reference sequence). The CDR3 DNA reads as TGTGCCAGTAGTAGTGGCCTGGGGGGCTATGGCTACACCTTC. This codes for CASSSGLGGYGYTF.

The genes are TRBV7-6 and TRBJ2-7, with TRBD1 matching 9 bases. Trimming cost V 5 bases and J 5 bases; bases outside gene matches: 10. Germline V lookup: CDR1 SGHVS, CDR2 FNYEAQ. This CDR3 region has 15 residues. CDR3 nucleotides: TGTGCCAGCAGCCTGTTAGACAGGGGGGGGAACGAGCAGTACTTC. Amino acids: CASSLLDRGGNEQYF. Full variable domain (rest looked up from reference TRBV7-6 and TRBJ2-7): GAGVSQSPRYKVTKRGQDVALRCDPISGHVSLYWYRQALGQGPEFLTYFNYEAQQDKSGLPNDRFSAERPEGSISTLTIQRTEQRDSAMYRCASSLLDRGGNEQYFGPGTRLTVT.

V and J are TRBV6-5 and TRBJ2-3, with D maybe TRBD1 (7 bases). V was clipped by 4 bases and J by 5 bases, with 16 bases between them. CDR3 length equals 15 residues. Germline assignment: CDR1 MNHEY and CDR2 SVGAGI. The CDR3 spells CASSSPQGGQDTQYF. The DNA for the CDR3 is TGTGCCAGCAGTTCCCCCCAGGGGGGTCAAGATACGCAGTATTTT.

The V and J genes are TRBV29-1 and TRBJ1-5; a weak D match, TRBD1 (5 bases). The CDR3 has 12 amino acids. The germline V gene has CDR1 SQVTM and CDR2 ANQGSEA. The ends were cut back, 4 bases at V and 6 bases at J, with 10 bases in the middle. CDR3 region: CSVGQRGQPQHF. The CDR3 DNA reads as TGCAGCGTTGGACAGCGTGGTCAGCCCCAGCATTTT.

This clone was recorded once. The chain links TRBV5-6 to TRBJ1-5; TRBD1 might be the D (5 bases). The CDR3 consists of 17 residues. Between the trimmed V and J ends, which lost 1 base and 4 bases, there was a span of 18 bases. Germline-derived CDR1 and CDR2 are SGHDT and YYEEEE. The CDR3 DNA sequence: TGTGCCAGCAGCTTGACTCCGGGACCAGCGGGGAATCAGCCCCAGCATTTT. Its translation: CASSLTPGPAGNQPQHF.

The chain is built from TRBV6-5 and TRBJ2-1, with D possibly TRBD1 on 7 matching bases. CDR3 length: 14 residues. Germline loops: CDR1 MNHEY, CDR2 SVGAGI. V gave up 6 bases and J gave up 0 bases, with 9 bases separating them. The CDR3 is CASREGASYNEQFF. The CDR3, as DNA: TGTGCCAGCAGGGAGGGGGCCTCCTACAATGAGCAGTTCTTC.

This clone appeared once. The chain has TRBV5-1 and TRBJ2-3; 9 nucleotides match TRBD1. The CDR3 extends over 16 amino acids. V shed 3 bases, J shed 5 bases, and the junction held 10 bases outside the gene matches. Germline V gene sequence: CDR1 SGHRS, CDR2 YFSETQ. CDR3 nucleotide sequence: TGCGCCAGCAGCTGGGAGTCCGGGACAGGGATAGATACGCAGTATTTT. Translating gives CASSWESGTGIDTQYF. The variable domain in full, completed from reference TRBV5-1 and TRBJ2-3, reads KAGVTQTPRYLIKTRGQQVTLSCSPISGHRSVSWYQQTPGQGLQFLFEYFSETQRNKGNFPGRFSGRQFSNSRSEMNVSTLELGDSALYLCASSWESGTGIDTQYFGPGTRLTVL.

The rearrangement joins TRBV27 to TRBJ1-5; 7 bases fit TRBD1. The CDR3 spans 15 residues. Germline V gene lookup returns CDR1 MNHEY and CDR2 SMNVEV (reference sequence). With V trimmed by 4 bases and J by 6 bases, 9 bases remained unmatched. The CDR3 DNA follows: TGTGCCAGCAGTTCAAACAGGGGAATAGGTCAGCCCCAGCATTTT. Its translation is CASSSNRGIGQPQHF.

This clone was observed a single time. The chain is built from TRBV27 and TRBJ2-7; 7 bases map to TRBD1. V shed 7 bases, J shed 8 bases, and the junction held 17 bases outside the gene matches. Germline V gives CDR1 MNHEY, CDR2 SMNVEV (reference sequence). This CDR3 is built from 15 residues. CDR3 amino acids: CASTSRATGIYQQYF. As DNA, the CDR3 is TGTGCCAGCACCTCACGGGCGACAGGGATTTACCAGCAGTACTTC.

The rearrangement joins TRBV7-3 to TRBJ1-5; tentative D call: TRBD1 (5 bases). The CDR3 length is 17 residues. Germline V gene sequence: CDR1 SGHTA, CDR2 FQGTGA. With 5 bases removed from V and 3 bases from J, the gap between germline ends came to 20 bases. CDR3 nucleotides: TGTGCCAGCAGCCCTGAAACCGGGACTTTGGTCAATCAGCCCCAGCATTTT. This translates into CASSPETGTLVNQPQHF.

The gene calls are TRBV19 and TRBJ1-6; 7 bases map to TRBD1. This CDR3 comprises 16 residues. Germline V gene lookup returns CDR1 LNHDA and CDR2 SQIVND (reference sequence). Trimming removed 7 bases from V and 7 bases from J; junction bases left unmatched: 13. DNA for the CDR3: TGTGCCAGTAAAGGGATTCGGACAGGAGGCAATTCACCCCTCCACTTT. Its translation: CASKGIRTGGNSPLHF.

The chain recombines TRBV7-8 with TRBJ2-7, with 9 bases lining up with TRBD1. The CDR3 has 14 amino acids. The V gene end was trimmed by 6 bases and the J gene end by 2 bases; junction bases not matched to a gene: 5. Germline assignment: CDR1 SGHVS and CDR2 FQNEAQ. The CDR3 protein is CASRPGQGPYEQYF. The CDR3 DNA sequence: TGTGCCAGCAGGCCTGGACAGGGGCCCTACGAGCAGTACTTC.

CDR3 protein: CASSLGPREASTDTQYF. The CDR3 DNA is TGTGCCAGCAGCTTAGGACCGCGGGAGGCTAGCACAGATACGCAGTATTTT. The V and J genes are TRBV7-2 and TRBJ2-3; 8 bases match TRBD2. In germline, CDR1 is SGHTA, CDR2 FQGNSA. V shed 1 base, J shed 0 bases, and the junction held 6 bases outside the gene matches. This CDR3 spans 17 amino acids.

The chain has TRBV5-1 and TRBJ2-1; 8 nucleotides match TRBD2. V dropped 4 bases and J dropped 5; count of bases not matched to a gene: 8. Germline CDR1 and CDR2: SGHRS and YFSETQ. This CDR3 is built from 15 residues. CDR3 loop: CASSPIAGLNNEQFF. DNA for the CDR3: TGCGCCAGCAGCCCCATAGCGGGGCTAAACAATGAGCAGTTCTTC.

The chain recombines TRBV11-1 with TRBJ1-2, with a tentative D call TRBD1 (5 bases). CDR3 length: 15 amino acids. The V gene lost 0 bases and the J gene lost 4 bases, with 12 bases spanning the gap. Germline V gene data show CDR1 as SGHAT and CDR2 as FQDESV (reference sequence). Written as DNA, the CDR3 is TGTGCCAGCAGCTTAGCCCCAGGGCTTAGCTATGGCTACACCTTC. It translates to CASSLAPGLSYGYTF.

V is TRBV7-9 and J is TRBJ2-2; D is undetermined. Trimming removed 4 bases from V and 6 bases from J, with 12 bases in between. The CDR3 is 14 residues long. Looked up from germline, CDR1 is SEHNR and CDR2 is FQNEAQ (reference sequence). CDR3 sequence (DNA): TGTGCCAGCAGCTCGCGTCCCGCGGCCGGGGAGCTGTTTTTT. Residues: CASSSRPAAGELFF.

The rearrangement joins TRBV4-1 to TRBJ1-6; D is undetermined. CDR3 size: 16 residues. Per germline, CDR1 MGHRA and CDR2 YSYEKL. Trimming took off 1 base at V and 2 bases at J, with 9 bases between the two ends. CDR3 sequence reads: CASSQVAVPYNSPLHF. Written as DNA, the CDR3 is TGCGCCAGCAGCCAAGTTGCGGTCCCCTATAATTCACCCCTCCACTTT.

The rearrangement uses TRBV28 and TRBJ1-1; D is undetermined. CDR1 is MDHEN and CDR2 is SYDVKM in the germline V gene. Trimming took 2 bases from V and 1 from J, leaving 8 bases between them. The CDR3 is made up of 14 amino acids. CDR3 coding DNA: TGTGCCAGCAGTTTAAGTTCAGGGAACACTGAAGCTTTCTTT. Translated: CASSLSSGNTEAFF.

CDR3 bases: TGTGCCTGGAGTGTAGGGACAGGGGTTAGGGAGACCCAGTACTTC. This codes for CAWSVGTGVRETQYF. This chain uses TRBV30 with TRBJ2-5; TRBD1 aligns across 10 bases. The CDR3 contains 15 residues. CDR1 is GTSNPN and CDR2 is SVGIG in the germline V gene (reference sequence). Trimming cost V 0 bases and J 5 bases; bases outside gene matches: 6.

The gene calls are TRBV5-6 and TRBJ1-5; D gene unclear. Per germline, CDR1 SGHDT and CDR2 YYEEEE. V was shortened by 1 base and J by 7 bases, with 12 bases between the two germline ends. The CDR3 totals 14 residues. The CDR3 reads CASSLWLEGQPQHF. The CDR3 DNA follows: TGTGCCAGCAGCTTGTGGCTAGAGGGCCAGCCCCAGCATTTT.

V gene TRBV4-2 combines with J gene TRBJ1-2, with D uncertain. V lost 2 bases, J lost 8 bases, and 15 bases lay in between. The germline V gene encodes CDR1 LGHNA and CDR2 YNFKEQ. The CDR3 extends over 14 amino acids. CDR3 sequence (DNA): TGTGCCAGCAGCCAAATAGAGGGTCGATACGGCTACACCTTC. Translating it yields CASSQIEGRYGYTF.

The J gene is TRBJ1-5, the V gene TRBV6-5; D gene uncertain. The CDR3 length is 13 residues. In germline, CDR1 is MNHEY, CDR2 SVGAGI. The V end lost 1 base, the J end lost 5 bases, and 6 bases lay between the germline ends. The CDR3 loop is CASSYLRDQPQHF. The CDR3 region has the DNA TGTGCCAGCAGTTACTTGAGGGATCAGCCCCAGCATTTT.

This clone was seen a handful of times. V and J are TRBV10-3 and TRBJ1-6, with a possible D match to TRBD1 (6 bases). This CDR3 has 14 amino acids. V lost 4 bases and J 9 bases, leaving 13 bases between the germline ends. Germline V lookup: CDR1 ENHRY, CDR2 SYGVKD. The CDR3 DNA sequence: TGTGCCATCAGTGGGCAGGGGTCCAGTTCACCCCTCCACTTT. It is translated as CAISGQGSSSPLHF.